This T cell receptor beta chain was identified in a study of neoadjuvant anti-PD-1 for oral cavity cancer. Findings of the study overall: Post-nivolumab, blood T cell clonality was significantly elevated in non-responders.

As for time point: after neoadjuvant nivolumab, at surgical resection. Patients were newly diagnosed with stage II-IVA oral cavity squamous cell carcinoma without prior systemic or radiation treatment. Analysis of PBMCs was direct, with no culture step. Six replicates per PBMC sample, mostly from around 500 ng of genomic DNA. TCRdb's copy holds only in-frame clones and misses some; the assay was immunoSEQ multiplex PCR. Among 63,000 or so clones listed, approximately 87% were seen once. As regards this clone: Its antigen is currently unknown.

This CDR3 comprises 12 residues. Germline-derived CDR1 and CDR2 are MNHEY and SVGAGI. Deletions cut 6 bases from V and 0 bases from J, with 5 bases between. This TCR was sampled from a person aged 35 to 85 with oral cavity squamous cell carcinoma. The specimen was PBMCs, collected after nivolumab (anti-PD-1) treatment. The chain is built from TRBV6-5 and TRBJ1-1, with D hard to call. The CDR3 is CASRGMNTEAFF. CDR3 DNA sequence: TGTGCCAGCAGAGGGATGAACACTGAAGCTTTCTTT.